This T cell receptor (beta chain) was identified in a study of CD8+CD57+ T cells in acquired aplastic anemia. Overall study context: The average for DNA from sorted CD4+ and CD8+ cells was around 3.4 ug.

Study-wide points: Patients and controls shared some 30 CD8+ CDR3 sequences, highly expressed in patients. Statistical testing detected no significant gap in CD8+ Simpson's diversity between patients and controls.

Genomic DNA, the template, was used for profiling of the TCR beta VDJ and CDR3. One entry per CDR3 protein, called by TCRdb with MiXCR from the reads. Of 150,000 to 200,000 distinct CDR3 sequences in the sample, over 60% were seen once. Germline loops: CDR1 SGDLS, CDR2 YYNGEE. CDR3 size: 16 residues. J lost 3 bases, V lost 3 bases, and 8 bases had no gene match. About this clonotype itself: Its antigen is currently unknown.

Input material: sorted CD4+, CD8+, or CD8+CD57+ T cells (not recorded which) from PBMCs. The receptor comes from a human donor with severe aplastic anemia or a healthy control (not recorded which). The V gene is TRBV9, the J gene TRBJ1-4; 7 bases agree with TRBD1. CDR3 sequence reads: CASSGQGLRANEKLFF. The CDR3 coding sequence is TGTGCCAGCAGCGGACAGGGACTCAGGGCTAATGAAAAACTGTTTTTT.